The 20 T cell receptor beta chains below were found in one sample sequenced in a study of T cell changes during pregnancy in multiple sclerosis. The table came from immunoSEQ multiplex PCR; TCRdb's copy has only in-frame clones and leaves some out. The repertoire includes around 31,000 clones, about 87% of them detected once, and about 9.5% sits in the top ten. This specimen consisted of CD8+ T cells from peripheral blood mononuclear cells, obtained in the first trimester of pregnancy. The receptors originated from a female donor with multiple sclerosis, enrolled in a pregnancy study.

This clone is a singleton in its sample. The chain carries TRBV19 and TRBJ2-7; D call uncertain. V was pared by 1 base and J by 7 bases, with 11 bases between. Germline V lookup: CDR1 LNHDA, CDR2 SQIVND (reference sequence). The CDR3 is made up of 13 amino acids. The CDR3 region is CASSIGGGPEQYF. CDR3 nucleotides: TGTGCCAGTAGTATAGGAGGCGGCCCGGAGCAGTACTTC.

This clone has only one observation. The rearrangement joins TRBV7-9 to TRBJ1-5; no clear D gene. From germline, CDR1 is SEHNR and CDR2 FQNEAQ (reference sequence). The V gene lost 5 bases and the J gene lost 8 bases, with 16 bases spanning the gap. The CDR3 loop spans 14 amino acids. CDR3 amino acids: CASSPAGSAEPQHF. Here the CDR3 DNA reads TGTGCCAGCAGCCCGGCCGGCTCGGCGGAGCCCCAGCATTTT.

The DNA for the CDR3 is TGCAGCGTTGGTCTACGGCGACATCAAGAGACCCAGTACTTC. This encodes CSVGLRRHQETQYF. The V call is TRBV29-1, the J call TRBJ2-5; D gene uncertain. With 4 bases removed from V and 2 bases from J, the gap between germline ends came to 14 bases. Germline CDR1 and CDR2: SQVTM and ANQGSEA. This CDR3 has 14 amino acids.

The table lists this clone with a count of one. The rearrangement uses TRBV6-5 and TRBJ1-1; 7 nucleotides match TRBD1. The germline V gene encodes CDR1 MNHEY and CDR2 SVGAGI. This CDR3 has 12 amino acids. V gave up 6 bases and J gave up 4 bases; unmatched junction bases: 2. In DNA form, the CDR3 reads TGTGCCAGCAGGACAGGGAGCACTGAAGCTTTCTTT. Translating it yields CASRTGSTEAFF.

The chain is built from TRBV4-2 and TRBJ2-1, with TRBD1 as a possible D gene (6 bases). The CDR3 runs 17 residues. With 0 bases removed from V and 4 bases from J, the gap between germline ends came to 16 bases. CDR1 and CDR2 from the germline V gene are LGHNA and YNFKEQ. This CDR3 is CASSQDPYREGYNEQFF. The CDR3 nucleotides read TGTGCCAGCAGCCAAGACCCTTACAGGGAAGGTTACAATGAGCAGTTCTTC.

The chain uses TRBV7-9 and TRBJ2-4; tentatively, D is TRBD1 (6 bases). The CDR3 length is 16 residues. V gave up 5 bases and J gave up 0 bases, with 14 bases separating them. The germline CDR1 and CDR2 sequences are SEHNR and FQNEAQ (reference sequence). The CDR3 here is CASSEGQRLAKNIQYF. As DNA, the CDR3 is TGTGCCAGCAGCGAAGGACAGAGGCTAGCCAAAAACATTCAGTACTTC.

The V call is TRBV7-3, the J call TRBJ2-2; D uncertain. The CDR3 is 13 amino acids. V gave up 2 bases and J gave up 7 bases, with 8 bases separating them. Germline V gives CDR1 SGHTA, CDR2 FQGTGA. The CDR3 protein is CASSLLGLGELFF. CDR3 DNA sequence: TGTGCCAGCAGCTTACTTGGGCTCGGGGAGCTGTTTTTT.

The chain couples TRBV27 to TRBJ1-2, with D possibly being TRBD1 (5 bases). The germline V gene encodes CDR1 MNHEY and CDR2 SMNVEV (reference sequence). The CDR3 extends over 12 amino acids. V was cut by 7 bases and J by 7 bases, with 13 bases left in between. The CDR3 loop is CASTGGERGYTF. DNA of the CDR3: TGTGCCAGCACGGGAGGGGAGCGTGGCTACACCTTC.

The chain couples TRBV27 to TRBJ1-1, with a weak D call TRBD1 (6 bases). Germline CDR1 is MNHEY and CDR2 is SMNVEV (reference sequence). V lost 4 bases, J lost 0 bases, and 9 bases lay in between. The length of the CDR3 is 14 residues. The CDR3 protein is CASSWTDMNTEAFF. Here the CDR3 DNA reads TGTGCCAGCAGTTGGACAGATATGAACACTGAAGCTTTCTTT.

This clone has only a few counts. The chain employs TRBV6-1 and TRBJ2-1, with D unclear. Trimming took 7 bases from V and 5 from J, leaving 12 bases between them. The germline V gene has CDR1 MNHNS and CDR2 SASEGT. The CDR3 extends over 13 amino acids. This CDR3 reads CASMRQQHNEQFF. CDR3 in DNA: TGTGCCAGCATGCGGCAGCAGCACAATGAGCAGTTCTTC.

V is TRBV19 and J is TRBJ1-5; TRBD1 might be the D (6 bases). Trimming took 4 bases from V and 2 from J, leaving 18 bases between them. CDR3 size: 17 residues. Germline CDR1 reads LNHDA; CDR2 reads SQIVND (reference sequence). CDR3 residues: CASSSSQGYDGNQPQHF. In DNA, the CDR3 is TGTGCCAGTAGTAGCTCGCAGGGGTATGATGGCAATCAGCCCCAGCATTTT. The whole variable domain, remainder taken from reference TRBV19 and TRBJ1-5, is DGGITQSPKYLFRKEGQNVTLSCEQNLNHDAMYWYRQDPGQGLRLIYYSQIVNDFQKGDIAEGYSVSREKKESFPLTVTSAQKNPTAFYLCASSSSQGYDGNQPQHFGDGTRLSIL.

The V call is TRBV6-1, the J call TRBJ2-3; 7 bases map to TRBD1. The CDR3 sequence is 13 residues long. Trimming at V came to 8 bases and at J to 4 bases, leaving 6 bases not matched to a gene. Germline CDR1 MNHNS, CDR2 SASEGT. The CDR3 DNA follows: TGTGCCAGCGGCAGGGGGTCCGCAGATACGCAGTATTTT. It specifies CASGRGSADTQYF.

This clone is a singleton in its sample. The chain combines TRBV19 with TRBJ1-5; a weak D match, TRBD1 (5 bases). This CDR3 spans 14 amino acids. Trimming stripped 2 bases from V and 7 bases from J, with 12 bases between. Per germline, CDR1 LNHDA and CDR2 SQIVND (reference sequence). CDR3 in amino acids: CASSIWGGGQPQHF. The CDR3 nucleotides are TGTGCCAGTAGTATATGGGGTGGGGGGCAGCCCCAGCATTTT.

The gene calls are TRBV2 and TRBJ2-7; 9 bases are shared with TRBD1. The CDR3 has 14 amino acids. V dropped 8 bases and J dropped 5; count of bases not matched to a gene: 10. Germline V gene data show CDR1 as SNHLY and CDR2 as FYNNEI. The CDR3 DNA is TGTGCCAGCGACCGGGACAGGGTATTAGACGAGCAGTACTTC. It yields the protein CASDRDRVLDEQYF.

This chain connects TRBV4-1 to TRBJ2-7, with 9 bases aligning to TRBD2. Germline CDR1 is MGHRA and CDR2 is YSYEKL. The V segment lost 0 bases and the J segment 2 bases; nucleotides outside the gene matches: 5. The CDR3 covers 16 residues. CDR3 sequence reads: CASSQDATSGAYEQYF. The CDR3 DNA sequence: TGCGCCAGCAGCCAAGATGCGACTAGCGGAGCCTACGAGCAGTACTTC.

The chain uses TRBV2 and TRBJ2-7, with D possibly matching TRBD1 (5 bases). The CDR3 length is 10 residues. Trimming took 11 bases from V and 4 from J, leaving 9 bases between them. Germline CDR1 SNHLY, CDR2 FYNNEI. The DNA of the CDR3 is TGTGCCTCTAGGGGTTACGAGCAGTACTTC. This gives the protein CASRGYEQYF.

J is TRBJ2-1 and V is TRBV6-1, with D possibly TRBD1 on 6 matching bases. The CDR3 is 14 amino acids. Trimming shortened V by 1 base and J by 8 bases, and 12 bases separated the two germline ends. Germline CDR1 and CDR2: MNHNS and SASEGT. The CDR3 protein is CASSEGDTVYEQFF. The CDR3 nucleotides read TGTGCCAGCAGTGAAGGGGACACAGTCTATGAGCAGTTCTTC.

The chain carries TRBV7-2 and TRBJ2-5, with 14 bases lining up with TRBD2. The CDR3 contains 17 residues. Germline loops: CDR1 SGHTA, CDR2 FQGNSA. V was pared by 5 bases and J by 5 bases, with 10 bases of the junction left unmatched. The DNA for the CDR3 is TGTGCCAGCAGCCCTGGACTAGCGGGGGGAAAATGGGAGACCCAGTACTTC. Encoded protein: CASSPGLAGGKWETQYF.

The sample holds one count of this clone. J is TRBJ2-7 and V is TRBV9; D is uncertain. Germline V CDR1 and CDR2: SGDLS, YYNGEE. The CDR3 extends over 13 amino acids. Trimming stripped 0 bases from V and 3 bases from J, with 7 bases between. The CDR3 reads CASSVGAGYEQYF. As DNA, the CDR3 is TGTGCCAGCAGCGTAGGGGCAGGCTACGAGCAGTACTTC.

The rearrangement links TRBV11-2 to TRBJ2-1; D is unclear. The V end lost 0 bases, the J end lost 8 bases, and 14 bases lay between the germline ends. This CDR3 spans 15 amino acids. Germline V lookup: CDR1 SGHAT, CDR2 FQNNGV. This CDR3 reads CASSLEYFPEDEQFF. Here the CDR3 DNA reads TGTGCCAGCAGCTTAGAGTATTTCCCAGAGGATGAGCAGTTCTTC.